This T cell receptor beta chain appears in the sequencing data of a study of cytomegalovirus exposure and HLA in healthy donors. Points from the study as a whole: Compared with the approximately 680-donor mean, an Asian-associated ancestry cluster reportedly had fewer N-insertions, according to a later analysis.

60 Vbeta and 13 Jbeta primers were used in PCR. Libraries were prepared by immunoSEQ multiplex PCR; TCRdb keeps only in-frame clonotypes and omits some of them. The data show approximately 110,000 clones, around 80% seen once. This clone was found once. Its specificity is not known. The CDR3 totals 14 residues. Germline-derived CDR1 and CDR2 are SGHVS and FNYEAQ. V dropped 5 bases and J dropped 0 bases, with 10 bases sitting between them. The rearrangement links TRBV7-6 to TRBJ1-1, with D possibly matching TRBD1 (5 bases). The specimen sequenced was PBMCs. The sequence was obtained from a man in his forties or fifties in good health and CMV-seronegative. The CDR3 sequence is CASSQGHMNTEAFF. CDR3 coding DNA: TGTGCCAGCAGCCAAGGACACATGAACACTGAAGCTTTCTTT.